This entry is about one T cell receptor beta chain. Measured with immunoSEQ multiplex PCR; TCRdb has only the in-frame clones, and not every one. The sample holds some 33,000 clones, 75% to 95% seen once. This specimen belongs to a study of T cell changes during pregnancy in multiple sclerosis. The CDR3 length is 14 residues. In germline, CDR1 is MNHEY, CDR2 SVGAGI. V trimming: 2 bases; J trimming: 6 bases; junction bases outside the gene matches: 1. The gene calls are TRBV6-5 and TRBJ2-1, with 10 positions matching TRBD1. The clonotype was recovered from a female donor in good health, enrolled as a control in a pregnancy study. Sequences were derived from CD8+ T cells from peripheral blood mononuclear cells, sampled in the second trimester of pregnancy. CDR3 in amino acids: CASSYDRGPNEQFF. The DNA of the CDR3 is TGTGCCAGCAGTTACGACAGGGGGCCCAATGAGCAGTTCTTC.